Below, 3 T cell receptor beta chains from the same sample are listed, as sequenced in a study of breast tumors, draining lymph nodes, adjacent tissues. MiXCR, applied by TCRdb to the multiplex PCR reads, yields one record per CDR3 protein. The sample holds approximately 7,100 distinct CDR3 sequences, about 74% seen once. Sequences were obtained from tumor-adjacent breast tissue. These receptors were taken from a female donor with breast cancer. Some clones in this sample may be carry-over from other donors' samples.

The chain recombines TRBV7-6 with TRBJ2-7; a possible D gene is TRBD2 (6 bases). The CDR3 has 14 amino acids. V was shortened by 3 bases and J by 3 bases, with 12 bases between the two germline ends. The V gene's germline CDR1 is SGHVS and CDR2 FNYEAQ. Written as DNA, the CDR3 is TGTGCCAGCAGCTTCGGGAGTTCGGGCTACGAGCAGTACTTC. The encoded protein is CASSFGSSGYEQYF.

V gene TRBV9 combines with J gene TRBJ2-1; weak D call: TRBD2 (7 bases). The CDR3 runs 15 residues. The V gene lost 0 bases and the J gene lost 2 bases, with 9 bases spanning the gap. Germline CDR1 is SGDLS and CDR2 is YYNGEE. DNA of the CDR3: TGTGCCAGCAGCGTAGCGGGGGGCACCTACAATGAGCAGTTCTTC. Its translation: CASSVAGGTYNEQFF.

This chain links TRBV9 with TRBJ1-3; TRBD1 might be the D (6 bases). This CDR3 spans 15 amino acids. CDR1 and CDR2 from the germline V gene are SGDLS and YYNGEE. V was pared by 4 bases and J by 0 bases, with 11 bases between. The DNA for the CDR3 is TGTGCCAGCAGCAGGGGGACAATCTCTGGAAACACCATATATTTT. Translating gives CASSRGTISGNTIYF. Complete variable domain (other parts from reference TRBV9 and TRBJ1-3): DSGVTQTPKHLITATGQRVTLRCSPRSGDLSVYWYQQSLDQGLQFLIQYYNGEERAKGNILERFSAQQFPDLHSELNLSSLELGDSALYFCASSRGTISGNTIYFGEGSWLTVV.